The subject of this entry is one T cell receptor (beta chain). No antigen is known for it. This specimen belongs to a study of OX40 agonist ivuxolimab in advanced cancers. Turning to the study itself: Ivuxolimab, which is an agonistic anti-OX40 (CD134) antibody, was administered to the patients. In three patients, partial responses were observed, one with hepatocellular carcinoma and two with cutaneous melanoma. Whole-study findings and limits: The study found among the lowest clonal expansion in partial responders at 0.1-3.0 mg/kg.

This table comes from immunoSEQ multiplex PCR, and its TCRdb copy is limited to in-frame clones, with some not included. The profile covers around 17,000 clones, with about 80% appearing a single time and over 9% taken by the ten largest. Looked up from germline, CDR1 is SGHDT and CDR2 is YYEEEE. This CDR3 has 17 amino acids. V lost 0 bases and J lost 9; bases outside the gene matches: 11. Autoimmune disease history or systemic immunosuppression led to patient exclusion. This chain joins TRBV5-6 and TRBJ2-1; 11 bases are shared with TRBD1. This receptor was identified in an adult with an advanced solid tumor such as melanoma, head and neck, liver or kidney cancer. The sample in question was CD4+ or CD8+ T cells sorted from blood, obtained in a trial of the OX40 agonist ivuxolimab. Here the CDR3 reads CASSLERGTGGMAEQFF. The CDR3 DNA sequence: TGTGCCAGCAGCTTGGAAAGAGGGACAGGGGGGATGGCTGAGCAGTTCTTC. The complete variable domain, with remaining parts taken from reference TRBV5-6 and TRBJ2-1, reads DAGVTQSPTHLIKTRGQQVTLRCSPKSGHDTVSWYQQALGQGPQFIFQYYEEEERQRGNFPDRFSGHQFPNYSSELNVNALLLGDSALYLCASSLERGTGGMAEQFFGPGTRLTVL.